The sequence of this TCR beta chain was determined in a study of CD8 T cells in Susac syndrome. Reverse transcription of roughly 0.45 to 1 ug RNA used random hexamers. TCRdb re-called the immunoSEQ multiplex PCR reads through MiXCR, storing one row per CDR3 protein. Among roughly 120,000 distinct CDR3 sequences listed, roughly 94% were seen once. Sequencing of TCR beta drew on CD8+ and CD4+ T cells from blood. V lost 3 bases, J lost 0 bases, and 5 bases stayed unmatched. The V gene's germline CDR1 is SGHTA and CDR2 FQGNSA. The CDR3 sequence is 16 residues long. The TCR sequence derives from a human donor with multiple sclerosis. V usage is TRBV7-2 and J usage is TRBJ2-7, with 10 nucleotides matching TRBD2. The source material was CD4+ T cells from PBMCs. The CDR3 reads CASSFTGTSVSYEQYF. The CDR3 bases are TGTGCCAGCAGCTTTACCGGGACTAGCGTCTCCTACGAGCAGTACTTC. The variable domain in full, with the rest retrieved from reference TRBV7-2 and TRBJ2-7, is GAGVSQSPSNKVTEKGKDVELRCDPISGHTALYWYRQSLGQGLEFLIYFQGNSAPDKSGLPSDRFSAERTGGSVSTLTIQRTQQEDSAVYLCASSFTGTSVSYEQYFGPGTRLTVT.